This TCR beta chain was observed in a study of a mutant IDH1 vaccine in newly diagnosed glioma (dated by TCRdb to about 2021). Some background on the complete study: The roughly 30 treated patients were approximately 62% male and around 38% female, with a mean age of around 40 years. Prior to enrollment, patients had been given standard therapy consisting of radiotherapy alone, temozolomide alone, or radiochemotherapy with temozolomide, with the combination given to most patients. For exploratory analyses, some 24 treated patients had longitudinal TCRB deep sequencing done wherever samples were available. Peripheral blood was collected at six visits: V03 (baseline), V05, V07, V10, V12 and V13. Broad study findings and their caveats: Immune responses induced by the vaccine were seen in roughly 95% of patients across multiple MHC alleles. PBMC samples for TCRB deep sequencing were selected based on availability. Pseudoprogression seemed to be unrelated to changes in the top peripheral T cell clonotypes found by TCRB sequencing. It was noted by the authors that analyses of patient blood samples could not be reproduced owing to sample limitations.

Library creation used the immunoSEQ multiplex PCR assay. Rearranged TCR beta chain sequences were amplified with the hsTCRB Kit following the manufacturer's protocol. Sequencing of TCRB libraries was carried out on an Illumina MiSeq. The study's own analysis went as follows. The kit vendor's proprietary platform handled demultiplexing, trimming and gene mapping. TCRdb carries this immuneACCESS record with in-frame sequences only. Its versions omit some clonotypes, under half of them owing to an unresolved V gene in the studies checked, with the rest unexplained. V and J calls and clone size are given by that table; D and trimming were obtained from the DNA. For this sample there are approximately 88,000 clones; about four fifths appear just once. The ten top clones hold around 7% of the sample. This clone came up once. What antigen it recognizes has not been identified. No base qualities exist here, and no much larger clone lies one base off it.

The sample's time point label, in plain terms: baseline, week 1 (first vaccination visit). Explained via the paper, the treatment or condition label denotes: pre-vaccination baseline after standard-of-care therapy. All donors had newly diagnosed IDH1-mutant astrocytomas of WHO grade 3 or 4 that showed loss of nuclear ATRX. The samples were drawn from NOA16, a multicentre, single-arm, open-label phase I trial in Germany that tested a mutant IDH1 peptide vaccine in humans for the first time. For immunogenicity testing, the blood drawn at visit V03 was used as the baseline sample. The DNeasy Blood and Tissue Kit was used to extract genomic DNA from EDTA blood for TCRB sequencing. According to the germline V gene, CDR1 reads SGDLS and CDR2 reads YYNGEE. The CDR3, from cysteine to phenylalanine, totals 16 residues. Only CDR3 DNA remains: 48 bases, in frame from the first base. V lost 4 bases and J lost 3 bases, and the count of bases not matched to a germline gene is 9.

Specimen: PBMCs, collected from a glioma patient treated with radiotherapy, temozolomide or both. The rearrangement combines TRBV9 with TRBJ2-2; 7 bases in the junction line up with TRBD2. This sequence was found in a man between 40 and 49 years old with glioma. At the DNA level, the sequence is TGTGCCAGCAGCCCTCGACTAGCCCCCTACACCGGGGAGCTGTTTTTT. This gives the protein CASSPRLAPYTGELFF.